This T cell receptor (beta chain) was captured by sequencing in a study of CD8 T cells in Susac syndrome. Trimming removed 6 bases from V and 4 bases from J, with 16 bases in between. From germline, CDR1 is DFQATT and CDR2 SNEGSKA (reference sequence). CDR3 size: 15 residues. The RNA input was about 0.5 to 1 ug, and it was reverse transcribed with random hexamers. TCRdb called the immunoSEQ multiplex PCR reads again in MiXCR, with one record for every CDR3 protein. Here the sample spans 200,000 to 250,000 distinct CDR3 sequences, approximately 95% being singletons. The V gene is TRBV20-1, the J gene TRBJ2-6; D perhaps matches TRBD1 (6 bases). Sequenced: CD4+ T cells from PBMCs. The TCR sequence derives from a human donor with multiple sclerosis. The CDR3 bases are TGCAGTGCGACAGAAACAGGGACGGGGGCCAACGTCCTGACTTTC. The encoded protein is CSATETGTGANVLTF.